Following are 18 T cell receptor beta chains from one sample sequenced in a study of beta chain features in type 1 diabetes. As every portion of the isolated RNA was reverse transcribed, the sequencing read expressed TCRB transcripts. Using immunoSEQ multiplex PCR, the repertoire was profiled, and TCRdb retains in-frame clones only, with some absent. The sample has around 310,000 clones, roughly 9.6% seen once. Sequenced sample: naive CD4+ T cells from blood. Every receptor here comes from a woman aged 25 to 39 in good health.

This clone was seen a handful of times. The chain links TRBV5-1 to TRBJ2-3; 10 nucleotides line up with TRBD2. This CDR3 is built from 16 residues. The V segment lost 3 bases and the J segment 2 bases; nucleotides outside the gene matches: 6. The germline V gene has CDR1 SGHRS and CDR2 YFSETQ. As DNA, the CDR3 is TGCGCCAGCAGCTGGGGAGCGGGAGGGAACACAGATACGCAGTATTTT. The encoded protein is CASSWGAGGNTDTQYF.

V and J are TRBV4-3 and TRBJ2-1; D is perhaps TRBD2 (6 bases). Germline CDR1 LGHNA, CDR2 YSLEER. V was cut by 1 base and J by 2 bases, with 12 bases left in between. This CDR3 has 16 residues. The CDR3 here is CASSQGSGVPYNEQFF. The DNA of the CDR3 is TGCGCCAGCAGCCAAGGTAGCGGTGTCCCCTACAATGAGCAGTTCTTC.

This rearrangement joins TRBV4-3 to TRBJ2-2; 8 nucleotides agree with TRBD2. Germline-derived CDR1 and CDR2 are LGHNA and YSLEER. The CDR3 has 19 amino acids. V was pared by 0 bases and J by 0 bases, with 9 bases of the junction left unmatched. The CDR3 protein is CASSQEDGAGAANTGELFF. The DNA of the CDR3 is TGCGCCAGCAGCCAAGAGGATGGAGCGGGAGCCGCGAACACCGGGGAGCTGTTTTTT.

In its sample, this clone was seen a few times. V and J are TRBV19 and TRBJ2-1; 7 nucleotides align to TRBD2. The trim removed 7 bases at V and 6 bases at J, leaving 12 bases unmatched. The CDR3 has 15 amino acids. Germline V lookup: CDR1 LNHDA, CDR2 SQIVND (reference sequence). The CDR3 sequence is CASIPWAGAPNEQFF. DNA for the CDR3: TGTGCCAGTATACCTTGGGCGGGAGCCCCCAATGAGCAGTTCTTC.

This clone was seen a few times. V gene TRBV29-1 combines with J gene TRBJ2-2, with a possible D match to TRBD1 (5 bases). CDR1 SQVTM and CDR2 ANQGSEA come from the germline V gene. The V gene lost 1 base and the J gene lost 7 bases, with 13 bases spanning the gap. The CDR3 is made up of 14 amino acids. The CDR3 DNA follows: TGCAGCGTTGAAGGCAGGGAATGGGGCGGGGAGCTGTTTTTT. It translates to CSVEGREWGGELFF.

This chain joins TRBV15 and TRBJ1-4; unclear D gene. The V and J ends lost 0 bases and 7 bases respectively, with 9 bases between them. The CDR3 contains 14 residues. CDR1 and CDR2 (germline): LNHNV, YYDKDF (reference sequence). CDR3 residues: CATSRDIGGEKLFF. The CDR3 DNA is TGTGCCACCAGCAGAGATATAGGCGGTGAAAAACTGTTTTTT.

This chain connects TRBV28 to TRBJ2-1, with 13 bases lining up with TRBD2. Germline V gene lookup returns CDR1 MDHEN and CDR2 SYDVKM. Unmatched junction bases numbered 4, after V lost 4 bases and J lost 4 bases. The CDR3 extends over 16 amino acids. The DNA of the CDR3 is TGTGCCAGCAGTTCCCCGACTAGCGGGAGGTACAATGAGCAGTTCTTC. Translating gives CASSSPTSGRYNEQFF.

The sample holds a few counts of this clone. For the CDR3, the DNA is TGTGCCAGCAGGACACACGGCGGGGAGCAGTACTTC. It translates to CASRTHGGEQYF. This chain connects TRBV7-2 to TRBJ2-7, with D maybe TRBD2 (5 bases). The germline V gene has CDR1 SGHTA and CDR2 FQGNSA. CDR3 length equals 12 residues. Trimming cost V 6 bases and J 7 bases, with 13 bases left between them.

This clone was detected only once. This chain uses TRBV28 with TRBJ2-5, with D tentatively TRBD2 (5 bases). Trimming removed 10 bases from V and 7 bases from J, with 19 bases in between. Germline-derived CDR1 and CDR2 are MDHEN and SYDVKM. CDR3 length: 13 residues. As DNA, the CDR3 is TGTGCCACCGAAACGGGCCGCCGGGGGACCCAGTACTTC. This gives the protein CATETGRRGTQYF.

The sample holds a few counts of this clone. The V gene is TRBV18, the J gene TRBJ1-2, with unresolved D. Germline CDR1 and CDR2: KGHSH and LQKENI. The CDR3 runs 15 residues. Trimming left V 0 bases short and J 8 bases short, with 16 bases between. The CDR3 here is CASSPPSRPQWGYTF. CDR3 sequence (DNA): TGTGCCAGCTCACCACCGAGCAGGCCCCAATGGGGCTACACCTTC.

This clone was picked up a small number of times. The CDR3 loop is CASSLGGLANYNEQFF. The CDR3, as DNA: TGTGCCAGCAGCTTAGGTGGACTAGCGAACTACAATGAGCAGTTCTTC. This chain uses TRBV7-9 with TRBJ2-1; 9 nucleotides agree with TRBD2. V lost 1 base, J lost 3 bases, and 4 bases stayed unmatched. CDR3 size: 16 residues. Per the germline V gene, CDR1 is SEHNR and CDR2 is FQNEAQ (reference sequence). The whole variable domain, filled in from reference TRBV7-9 and TRBJ2-1, reads DTGVSQNPRHKITKRGQNVTFRCDPISEHNRLYWYRQTLGQGPEFLTYFQNEAQLEKSRLLSDRFSAERPKGSFSTLEIQRTEQGDSAMYLCASSLGGLANYNEQFFGPGTRLTVL.

The V gene is TRBV27, the J gene TRBJ2-7, with 7 bases lining up with TRBD1. The V and J ends lost 4 bases and 3 bases, in that order; junction bases with no gene match: 6. Germline V gene sequence: CDR1 MNHEY, CDR2 SMNVEV (reference sequence). The CDR3 is 14 amino acids. Here the CDR3 reads CASSSNPGGYEQYF. In DNA, the CDR3 is TGTGCCAGCAGTTCCAATCCAGGGGGCTACGAGCAGTACTTC.

V is TRBV23-1 and J is TRBJ2-5; 7 bases align to TRBD1. TRBV23-1 is designated an ORF whose function remains uncertain. Germline trimming cut 7 bases from V and 4 bases from J; bases unmatched to any gene: 9. The CDR3 consists of 14 residues. CDR3 residues: CASKRYGTVETQYF. The CDR3 nucleotides read TGCGCCAGCAAACGCTACGGGACAGTAGAGACCCAGTACTTC.

This rearrangement joins TRBV7-9 to TRBJ2-7, with D hard to call. Deletions cut 3 bases from V and 2 bases from J, with 11 bases between. The germline CDR1 and CDR2 sequences are SEHNR and FQNEAQ (reference sequence). The length of the CDR3 is 14 residues. The DNA of the CDR3 is TGTGCCAGCAGCTTGACTGAGGTAACCTACGAGCAGTACTTC. Encoded protein: CASSLTEVTYEQYF.

This clone showed up just a few times. CDR3 sequence (DNA): TGTGCCAGCAATCCCGGGACTAGTGAGACCGGGGAGCTGTTTTTT. It codes for CASNPGTSETGELFF. V usage is TRBV13 and J usage is TRBJ2-2, with 8 bases lining up with TRBD2. Germline-derived CDR1 and CDR2 are PRHDT and FYEKMQ (reference sequence). V shed 7 bases and J 5 bases; nucleotides not matched to a gene: 9. This CDR3 is built from 15 residues.

The chain links TRBV19 to TRBJ2-7; 7 bases fit TRBD1. Per germline, CDR1 LNHDA and CDR2 SQIVND (reference sequence). V lost 1 base and J lost 5; bases outside the gene matches: 5. CDR3 size: 14 residues. In nucleotides, the CDR3 is TGTGCCAGTAGTATAGTTGGGACAGCGGACGAGCAGTACTTC. Encoded protein: CASSIVGTADEQYF. Full variable domain (remainder filled in from reference TRBV19 and TRBJ2-7): DGGITQSPKYLFRKEGQNVTLSCEQNLNHDAMYWYRQDPGQGLRLIYYSQIVNDFQKGDIAEGYSVSREKKESFPLTVTSAQKNPTAFYLCASSIVGTADEQYFGPGTRLTVT.

J is TRBJ1-1 and V is TRBV28; D unresolved. In germline, CDR1 is MDHEN, CDR2 SYDVKM. The CDR3 has 14 amino acids. Trimming cost V 4 bases and J 2 bases, with 11 bases left between them. The CDR3 reads CASSSHDINTEAFF. The CDR3 DNA is TGTGCCAGCAGTTCCCATGACATTAACACTGAAGCTTTCTTT.

The chain combines TRBV5-6 with TRBJ2-1; the D is unclear. Between the trimmed V and J ends, which lost 0 bases and 9 bases, there was a span of 4 bases. The CDR3 sequence is 11 residues long. Germline V gene data show CDR1 as SGHDT and CDR2 as YYEEEE. The CDR3 spells CASSLVVEQFF. CDR3 nucleotides: TGTGCCAGCAGCTTGGTAGTTGAGCAGTTCTTC.